Listed below are T cell receptor beta chains from one sample, sequenced in a study of CD8 T cells in ankylosing spondylitis. MiXCR, run by TCRdb on the 5' RACE reads, gives a single entry per CDR3 protein. Of 90,000 to 100,000 distinct CDR3 sequences in the sample, about 8.5% were seen once. Sequencing was done on a sample of blood, either unsorted or a sorted T cell fraction (not recorded which). These TCRs come from a male donor with ankylosing spondylitis or in good health (not recorded which). The CDR3 runs from the conserved cysteine through the conserved F or W. The D gene is left open where the match is weak. Only some rows state a clone size, as once, few, many or a class for expanded clones.

NA many TRBJ2-7 TRBV5-1 TGCGCCAGCAGCGAATCCGGGATTACCTACGAGCAGTACTTC CASSESGITYEQYF
NA many TRBJ2-2 TRBV7-9 TGTGCCAGCAGCTTCCGGGAACTGGCGAACACCGGGGAGCTGTTTTTT CASSFRELANTGELFF
TRBD2 many TRBJ2-3 TRBV29-1 TGCAGCACGGGACTAGCGGATTCCACAGATACGCAGTATTTT CSTGLADSTDTQYF
NA few TRBJ2-5 TRBV5-1 TGCGCCAGCAGCTTTGGCAGGGCTGCTGCGGGCGAGACCCAGTACTTC CASSFGRAAAGETQYF
NA many TRBJ2-1 TRBV5-1 TGCGCCAGCAGCCGAGAGGGCCCCAGCGAGCAGTTCTTC CASSREGPSEQFF
TRBD2 many TRBJ2-5 TRBV7-8 TGTGCCAGCAGCACGCTTAGCGGGGGGGCCGGAGAGACCCAGTACTTC CASSTLSGGAGETQYF
NA many TRBJ1-6 TRBV19 TGTGCCAGTAGCAGGGACGGAATTTCACCCCTCCACTTT CASSRDGISPLHF
NA many TRBJ1-2 TRBV11-2 TGTGCCAGCAGCCCGAATAGAGTGGACAGACCTTATGGCTACACCTTC CASSPNRVDRPYGYTF
NA NA TRBJ2-1 TRBV3-1 TGTGCCAGCAGCCAGGGACCGAACAATGAGCAGTTCTTC CASSQGPNNEQFF
NA many TRBJ1-1 TRBV7-9 TGTGCCAGCAGCCCACGTCTCGCGAACACTGAAGCTTTCTTT CASSPRLANTEAFF
NA NA TRBJ2-7 TRBV4-2 TGTGCCAGCAGCCGGGAGAGAAGGTACGAGCAGTACTTC CASSRERRYEQYF
TRBD1 many TRBJ1-5 TRBV29-1 TGCAGCGTGTGGACAGGATCGCGCAATCAGCCCCAGCATTTT CSVWTGSRNQPQHF
NA many TRBJ2-5 TRBV20-1 TGCAGTGCTAGAGCGGAGGTCAAAGAGACCCAGTACTTC CSARAEVKETQYF
TRBD2 NA TRBJ2-6 TRBV11-2 TGTGCCAGCAGCTTAGATGGACTAGCGGCCCCCTCTGGGGCCAACGTCCTGACTTTC CASSLDGLAAPSGANVLTF
NA many TRBJ1-3 TRBV10-2 TGCGCCACCAAAGACCCTAGCTCTGGAAACACCATATATTTT CATKDPSSGNTIYF
NA many TRBJ1-1 TRBV7-3 TGTGCCAGCAGCTCTCTCCAGACCACTGAAGCTTTCTTT CASSSLQTTEAFF
NA many TRBJ1-5 TRBV20-1 TGCAGTGCTCTAGGGGATGATCAGCCCCAGCATTTT CSALGDDQPQHF
NA many TRBJ2-5 TRBV11-2 TGTGCCAGCAGCTTCAGGGGTACGACCGAAGAGACCCAGTACTTC CASSFRGTTEETQYF
TRBD2 many TRBJ2-1 TRBV6-2/TRBV6-3 TGTGCCAGCAGTTACCCCGCTAGCGGGTACAATGAGCAGTTCTTC CASSYPASGYNEQFF
TRBD2 few TRBJ2-7 TRBV5-3 TGTGCCAGAAGCGGAACCTTACTAGCGGGGTACGAGCAGTACTTC CARSGTLLAGYEQYF
TRBD2 few TRBJ2-7 TRBV27 TGTGCCAGCAGTGAAGCGGGGGGCCTCCCCTACGAGCAGTACTTC CASSEAGGLPYEQYF
NA many TRBJ2-7 TRBV7-2 TGTGCCACCATGGCCCATGGCTACGAGCAGTACTTC CATMAHGYEQYF
NA many TRBJ1-1 TRBV9 TGTGCCAGCAGCGCTGGGTTCACAGGGATGAACACTGAAGCTTTCTTT CASSAGFTGMNTEAFF
NA many TRBJ1-4 TRBV9 TGTGCCAGCAGCCCTACAGGGAATAATGAAAAACTGTTTTTT CASSPTGNNEKLFF
NA many TRBJ1-4 TRBV18 TGTGCCAGCTCACTTCGGACATCAACTAATGAAAAACTGTTTTTT CASSLRTSTNEKLFF
NA NA TRBJ1-1 TRBV7-2 TGTGCCAGCAGCTTAGCTGGCAGGAACACTGAAGCTTTCTTT CASSLAGRNTEAFF
TRBD2 many TRBJ2-1 TRBV27 TGTGCCAGCAGTTCCCAACAGCGGGGTTCCTACAATGAGCAGTTCTTC CASSSQQRGSYNEQFF
NA few TRBJ2-3 TRBV7-2 TGTGCCAGCAGCGAAATAGCGGACCCCAGGGGAGATACGCAGTATTTT CASSEIADPRGDTQYF
TRBD1 many TRBJ2-7 TRBV10-2 TGCGCCAGCAGTGATCCTGGGACAGTGCCCTACGAGCAGTACTTC CASSDPGTVPYEQYF
NA many TRBJ2-1 TRBV20-1 TGCAGTGCTGAGGACAGCTCTAATCAGCAGTTCTTC CSAEDSSNQQFF
NA many TRBJ1-2 TRBV12-3/TRBV12-4 TGTGCCAGCAGTTTTGGGGCTTGGGGCTACACCTTC CASSFGAWGYTF
NA many TRBJ2-1 TRBV4-3 TGCGCCAGCAGCCATGTGGTAGCTGGGAATGAGCAGTTCTTC CASSHVVAGNEQFF
TRBD2 many TRBJ2-1 TRBV11-2 TGTGCCAGCAGCAGACTAGCCGGTGAGCAGTTCTTC CASSRLAGEQFF